The rows below give T cell receptor beta chains drawn from one sample of a study of blood T cell repertoires in COVID-19. Clones were read by immunoSEQ multiplex PCR, and TCRdb kept only the in-frame ones, dropping some. This repertoire shows hundreds of thousands of clones, approximately 85% found once; its top ten account for roughly 5%. Sequencing input: peripheral blood. Source of these receptors: a man aged 45-65 years with active or convalescent COVID-19. CDR3s include the opening cysteine and the closing phenylalanine or tryptophan. Each record gives: V gene, D gene, clone size, J gene, CDR3 DNA, CDR3 protein. The D gene is left open where the match is weak. The size field is filled for only some rows; it gives once, few, many or a size class.

V gene: TRBV19; D gene: TRBD1; clone size: NA; J gene: TRBJ1-3; CDR3 DNA: TGTGCCAGTAGACCTACAGGGGTCTCTGGAAACACCATATATTTT; CDR3 protein: CASRPTGVSGNTIYF
V gene: TRBV6-5; D gene: TRBD1; clone size: NA; J gene: TRBJ1-1; CDR3 DNA: TGTGCCAGCAGTTACCAGGGGGCGGGGAACACTGAAGCTTTCTTT; CDR3 protein: CASSYQGAGNTEAFF
V gene: TRBV2; D gene: TRBD2; clone size: few; J gene: TRBJ2-7; CDR3 DNA: TGTGCCAGCAAGGCAGCGGGAGGAAGCTACGAGCAGTACTTC; CDR3 protein: CASKAAGGSYEQYF
V gene: TRBV10-3; D gene: NA; clone size: NA; J gene: TRBJ2-7; CDR3 DNA: TGTGCCATCACTCCGGGACAAGGGGATGGCGAGCAGTACTTC; CDR3 protein: CAITPGQGDGEQYF
V gene: TRBV10-3; D gene: TRBD2; clone size: NA; J gene: TRBJ2-3; CDR3 DNA: TGTGCCATCAAAGCGGGAGTAACAGATACGCAGTATTTT; CDR3 protein: CAIKAGVTDTQYF
V gene: TRBV30; D gene: NA; clone size: once; J gene: TRBJ1-3; CDR3 DNA: TGTGCCTGGAGTCTGGCCTCTGGAAACACCATATATTTT; CDR3 protein: CAWSLASGNTIYF
V gene: TRBV28; D gene: NA; clone size: NA; J gene: TRBJ1-5; CDR3 DNA: TGTGCCAGCATGGGAGAGTATAGCAATCAGCCCCAGCATTTT; CDR3 protein: CASMGEYSNQPQHF
V gene: TRBV27; D gene: NA; clone size: NA; J gene: TRBJ2-1; CDR3 DNA: TGTGCCAGCAGTTCTAGCTCGGGAGTGGTTGAGCAGTTCTTC; CDR3 protein: CASSSSSGVVEQFF
V gene: TRBV19; D gene: NA; clone size: NA; J gene: TRBJ2-1; CDR3 DNA: TGTGCCAGTTTGGAGAGAGGGGGCTCCTACAATGAGCAGTTCTTC; CDR3 protein: CASLERGGSYNEQFF
V gene: TRBV12-3/TRBV12-4; D gene: NA; clone size: few; J gene: TRBJ1-2; CDR3 DNA: TGTGCCAGCAGCCCAGACAGATATCGAAGCTACACCTTC; CDR3 protein: CASSPDRYRSYTF
V gene: TRBV6-1; D gene: NA; clone size: NA; J gene: TRBJ1-5; CDR3 DNA: TGTGCCAGCAGTGAATTTAGGGGAAGGAGCAATCAGCCCCAGCATTTT; CDR3 protein: CASSEFRGRSNQPQHF
V gene: TRBV28; D gene: NA; clone size: NA; J gene: TRBJ2-1; CDR3 DNA: TGTGCCAGCAGTTCACCTGTGGGACTCGAGAGAAAGAATGAGCAGTTCTTC; CDR3 protein: CASSSPVGLERKNEQFF
V gene: TRBV7-9; D gene: TRBD2; clone size: NA; J gene: TRBJ2-1; CDR3 DNA: TGTGCCAGCAGCTTAGTATGGACTAGCGGGAGGCTGTACAATGAGCAGTTCTTC; CDR3 protein: CASSLVWTSGRLYNEQFF
V gene: TRBV29-1; D gene: TRBD2; clone size: NA; J gene: TRBJ2-5; CDR3 DNA: TGCAGCGTGGTCGTAGCGGGAGGCCAAGAGACCCAGTACTTC; CDR3 protein: CSVVVAGGQETQYF
V gene: TRBV7-9; D gene: TRBD2; clone size: NA; J gene: TRBJ2-7; CDR3 DNA: TGTGCCAGCAGCTTGGGGCTAGCGGGAGGGCCCCACGAGCAGTACTTC; CDR3 protein: CASSLGLAGGPHEQYF
V gene: TRBV28; D gene: NA; clone size: NA; J gene: TRBJ1-1; CDR3 DNA: TGTGCCAGTCGGGAACAGGGCCCTACGACTGAAGCTTTCTTT; CDR3 protein: CASREQGPTTEAFF
V gene: TRBV6-5; D gene: NA; clone size: NA; J gene: TRBJ2-7; CDR3 DNA: TGTGCCAGCAGGGACGGGGTCACTAGTCCCTACGAGCAGTACTTC; CDR3 protein: CASRDGVTSPYEQYF
V gene: TRBV5-5; D gene: NA; clone size: NA; J gene: TRBJ1-2; CDR3 DNA: TGTGCCAGCAGCCGTGACAGGAACTATGGCTACACCTTC; CDR3 protein: CASSRDRNYGYTF
V gene: TRBV19; D gene: NA; clone size: NA; J gene: TRBJ2-7; CDR3 DNA: TGTGCCAGTAGTGTCTCTAGGGGCGTCTACGAGCAGTACTTC; CDR3 protein: CASSVSRGVYEQYF
V gene: TRBV12-1; D gene: NA; clone size: NA; J gene: TRBJ1-5; CDR3 DNA: TGTGCCAGCTCACTAACGAAGCGGACAGGGAAACTGAGCAATCAGCCCCAGCATTTT; CDR3 protein: CASSLTKRTGKLSNQPQHF
V gene: TRBV18; D gene: NA; clone size: many; J gene: TRBJ1-2; CDR3 DNA: TGTGCCAGCTCAGATACTACAGGGAAAGGGGACACCTTC; CDR3 protein: CASSDTTGKGDTF
V gene: TRBV7-2; D gene: NA; clone size: NA; J gene: TRBJ2-7; CDR3 DNA: TGTGCCAGCAGCTTAGGAGAGGGCTACGAGCAGTACTTC; CDR3 protein: CASSLGEGYEQYF
V gene: TRBV5-8; D gene: TRBD1; clone size: NA; J gene: TRBJ1-6; CDR3 DNA: TGTGCCAGCGGCTACAGGGGGCTTAATTCACCCCTCCACTTT; CDR3 protein: CASGYRGLNSPLHF
V gene: TRBV9; D gene: NA; clone size: NA; J gene: TRBJ1-4; CDR3 DNA: TGTGCCAGCAGCGTAGATATCGGCAGGATTGGTGAAAAACTGTTTTTT; CDR3 protein: CASSVDIGRIGEKLFF
V gene: TRBV25-1; D gene: NA; clone size: NA; J gene: TRBJ1-1; CDR3 DNA: TGTGCCAGCAGCGCAGGGATAGCCGAAGCTTTCTTT; CDR3 protein: CASSAGIAEAFF
V gene: TRBV28; D gene: NA; clone size: NA; J gene: TRBJ2-7; CDR3 DNA: TGTGCCAGCAGTTCTCCCTACGAGCAGTACTTC; CDR3 protein: CASSSPYEQYF
V gene: TRBV19; D gene: TRBD1; clone size: NA; J gene: TRBJ2-3; CDR3 DNA: TGTGCCAGTAGTCCACCGGGACAGGGCCCAGATACGCAGTATTTT; CDR3 protein: CASSPPGQGPDTQYF
V gene: TRBV28; D gene: NA; clone size: NA; J gene: TRBJ2-4; CDR3 DNA: TGTGCCAGCAGCACCGGGACAAGAAACATTCAGTACTTC; CDR3 protein: CASSTGTRNIQYF
V gene: TRBV19; D gene: NA; clone size: few; J gene: TRBJ2-7; CDR3 DNA: TGTGCCAGTAGTATACAGGGCCTTCCACGTATCGACGAGCAGTACTTC; CDR3 protein: CASSIQGLPRIDEQYF
V gene: TRBV7-9; D gene: NA; clone size: few; J gene: TRBJ1-1; CDR3 DNA: TGTGCCAGCAGCCCCCCACAGATCAACACTGAAGCTTTCTTT; CDR3 protein: CASSPPQINTEAFF
V gene: TRBV30; D gene: TRBD1; clone size: NA; J gene: TRBJ2-1; CDR3 DNA: TGTGCCTACCGGCCGGGACAGGGGGCTAGGGGCAATGAGCAGTTCTTC; CDR3 protein: CAYRPGQGARGNEQFF
V gene: TRBV6-1; D gene: NA; clone size: NA; J gene: TRBJ2-3; CDR3 DNA: TGTGCCAGCAGTGACCTCAGACAGGCCGTGGGCGGATATTTT; CDR3 protein: CASSDLRQAVGGYF
V gene: TRBV28; D gene: NA; clone size: NA; J gene: TRBJ1-2; CDR3 DNA: TGTGCCAGCAGTTTAAGGGGCAGTTCACATGGCTACACCTTC; CDR3 protein: CASSLRGSSHGYTF
V gene: TRBV5-4; D gene: TRBD2; clone size: NA; J gene: TRBJ2-1; CDR3 DNA: TGTGCCAGCAGCTTGACTAGCGGGAGTTTCGGTGAGCAGTTCTTC; CDR3 protein: CASSLTSGSFGEQFF
V gene: TRBV28; D gene: TRBD1; clone size: NA; J gene: TRBJ2-2; CDR3 DNA: TGTGCCAGCCAAACCCCTATGGGGACAGGACCTACCGGGGAGCTGTTTTTT; CDR3 protein: CASQTPMGTGPTGELFF
V gene: TRBV5-6; D gene: NA; clone size: NA; J gene: TRBJ1-4; CDR3 DNA: TGTGCCAGCAGTTTGATGGGGGCAGGTAGGGAAAAACTGTTTTTT; CDR3 protein: CASSLMGAGREKLFF
V gene: TRBV2; D gene: TRBD1; clone size: NA; J gene: TRBJ1-1; CDR3 DNA: TGTGCCAGCAGTGAACGTCAGGGGGCGAGGAACACTGAAGCTTTCTTT; CDR3 protein: CASSERQGARNTEAFF
V gene: TRBV7-6; D gene: NA; clone size: NA; J gene: TRBJ2-1; CDR3 DNA: TGTGCCAGCAGCCTAAGACAGCCTAGCTCCTACAATGAGCAGTTCTTC; CDR3 protein: CASSLRQPSSYNEQFF
V gene: TRBV23-1; D gene: NA; clone size: NA; J gene: TRBJ1-5; CDR3 DNA: TGCGCCAGCGGGCAAAGGACCGGGGAGGGGGTAGTATGCAATCAGCCCCAGCATTTT; CDR3 protein: CASGQRTGEGVVCNQPQHF
V gene: TRBV12-3/TRBV12-4; D gene: NA; clone size: NA; J gene: TRBJ1-2; CDR3 DNA: TGTGCCAGCAGTTTCCAGGCCACCTATGGCTACACCTTC; CDR3 protein: CASSFQATYGYTF
V gene: TRBV2; D gene: TRBD1; clone size: NA; J gene: TRBJ1-6; CDR3 DNA: TGTGCCAGCCGGGACAGATATAATTCACCCCTCCACTTT; CDR3 protein: CASRDRYNSPLHF
V gene: TRBV3-1/TRBV3-2; D gene: NA; clone size: NA; J gene: TRBJ1-1; CDR3 DNA: TGTGCCAGCAGCCAAGGGGGACTAGGGAACACTGAAGCTTTCTTT; CDR3 protein: CASSQGGLGNTEAFF
V gene: TRBV6-5; D gene: NA; clone size: NA; J gene: TRBJ1-1; CDR3 DNA: TGTGCCAGCAGTTACTCGTGGCAGGGTTACACTGAAGCTTTCTTT; CDR3 protein: CASSYSWQGYTEAFF
V gene: TRBV4-2; D gene: NA; clone size: NA; J gene: TRBJ1-3; CDR3 DNA: TGTGCCAGCAGCCAACAACAGGGCTCTGGAAACACCATATATTTT; CDR3 protein: CASSQQQGSGNTIYF
V gene: TRBV10-1; D gene: NA; clone size: NA; J gene: TRBJ2-5; CDR3 DNA: TGCGCCAGCAGGGAAGGGGGGGTCGAGACCCAGTACTTC; CDR3 protein: CASREGGVETQYF
V gene: TRBV18; D gene: NA; clone size: NA; J gene: TRBJ1-3; CDR3 DNA: TGTGCCAGCTCAGGGACTGCAGGGAGCGGAAACACCATATATTTT; CDR3 protein: CASSGTAGSGNTIYF
V gene: TRBV24-1; D gene: TRBD1; clone size: NA; J gene: TRBJ2-4; CDR3 DNA: TGTGCCACCAGTAAACCCGACAGGGGGCAAAAGGCCAAAAACATTCAGTACTTC; CDR3 protein: CATSKPDRGQKAKNIQYF
V gene: TRBV11-2; D gene: NA; clone size: NA; J gene: TRBJ1-4; CDR3 DNA: TGTGCCAGCAGCTTAGACGGGGTCTCCAGGGGAGCCCAATCAAATGAAAAACTGTTTTTT; CDR3 protein: CASSLDGVSRGAQSNEKLFF
V gene: TRBV4-1; D gene: NA; clone size: NA; J gene: TRBJ1-2; CDR3 DNA: TGCGCCAGCAGCCAAGCAGGGCTCGATGGCTACACCTTC; CDR3 protein: CASSQAGLDGYTF
V gene: TRBV14; D gene: NA; clone size: NA; J gene: TRBJ1-1; CDR3 DNA: TGTGCCAGCAGCTTGGAGCAGAACACTGAAGCTTTCTTT; CDR3 protein: CASSLEQNTEAFF
V gene: TRBV30; D gene: NA; clone size: NA; J gene: TRBJ1-5; CDR3 DNA: TGTGCCTGGAGTAAGGCAGGTGGGTTTTACCCCCAGCATTTT; CDR3 protein: CAWSKAGGFYPQHF
V gene: TRBV18; D gene: TRBD2; clone size: NA; J gene: TRBJ2-1; CDR3 DNA: TGTGCCAGCTCCGGACTAGCGGGATTAAATGAGCAGTTCTTC; CDR3 protein: CASSGLAGLNEQFF
V gene: TRBV13; D gene: NA; clone size: NA; J gene: TRBJ2-7; CDR3 DNA: TGTGCCAGCAGCTTACAGGGTTGGCACGAGCAGTACTTC; CDR3 protein: CASSLQGWHEQYF
V gene: TRBV6-5; D gene: NA; clone size: NA; J gene: TRBJ2-7; CDR3 DNA: TGTGCCAGCAGTTACGGGCCATCGATAAGAAATTACGAGCAGTACTTC; CDR3 protein: CASSYGPSIRNYEQYF
V gene: TRBV7-3; D gene: TRBD2; clone size: NA; J gene: TRBJ2-2; CDR3 DNA: TGTGCCAGCAGACTGGGGAGGGCGGACACCGGGGAGCTGTTTTTT; CDR3 protein: CASRLGRADTGELFF